This T cell receptor (beta chain) is drawn from a study of cytomegalovirus exposure and HLA in healthy donors. The study, taken as a whole, reports: For most TCR beta V segments, an earlier analysis put the productive rate at about 87% or about 30% of the time. Another analysis was done later, and it associated around 17,000 TCR beta sequences with HLA alleles at 0.05 false discovery rate.

On this clone: No antigen is known for it. This specimen includes other DNA sequences encoding the same CDR3.

13 Jbeta primers and 60 Vbeta primers were used for the PCR. Sequenced by immunoSEQ multiplex PCR; TCRdb stores in-frame clones only, minus some. Of approximately 200,000 clones in the sample, approximately 80% were seen once. V lost 0 bases and J lost 4, with 12 bases in between. The V gene's germline CDR1 is SQVTM and CDR2 ANQGSEA. CDR3 length: 14 residues. The chain couples TRBV29-1 to TRBJ1-2; D not certain. Sequenced: PBMCs. This sequence was found in a woman in her 30s in good health and CMV-seropositive. This chain's CDR3 is CSVEEDGGSYGYTF. The DNA of the CDR3 is TGCAGCGTTGAAGAGGACGGCGGGTCCTATGGCTACACCTTC.